These 23 T cell receptor beta chains originate from one sample sequenced in a study of blood T cell repertoires in COVID-19 (dated by TCRdb to 2020 to 2022). Receptor libraries were prepared by the immunoSEQ multiplex PCR assay. Sourced from immuneACCESS, this table was stored by TCRdb with only in-frame sequences that have V and J called. A share of the clones is absent; for the studies checked, an unresolved V gene accounts for under half, and the remainder has no known explanation. Within this sample are hundreds of thousands of clones, with 80% to 90% of them counted one time only. The ten largest make up approximately 1.5% of the sample. Sequencing input: peripheral blood. All receptors derive from a young woman with active or convalescent COVID-19.

This sequence joins TRBV10-3 and TRBJ2-7; D may be TRBD1 (6 bases). The CDR3 loop spans 13 amino acids. Germline V gene data show CDR1 as ENHRY and CDR2 as SYGVKD. Trimming pared 3 bases from V and 5 bases from J, leaving 11 bases between. CDR3 in DNA: TGTGCCATCAGTGACCAGGGGAGCGACGAGCAGTACTTC. Amino acids: CAISDQGSDEQYF.

V is TRBV3-1 (or the pseudogene TRBV3-2) and J is TRBJ2-1; 7 nucleotides match TRBD2. Trimming removed 0 bases from V and 7 bases from J; junction bases left unmatched: 6. CDR3 size: 15 residues. Germline CDR1 reads LGHDT; CDR2 reads YNNKEL (reference sequence). Here the CDR3 reads CASSQELARRNEQFF. CDR3 nucleotide sequence: TGTGCCAGCAGCCAAGAACTAGCGCGACGAAATGAGCAGTTCTTC.

This chain links TRBV10-2 with TRBJ1-5; D uncertain. CDR1 and CDR2 from the germline V gene are WSHSY and SAAADI. V gave up 4 bases and J gave up 2 bases, with 3 bases separating them. This CDR3 has 12 amino acids. CDR3 residues: CASSAGNQPQHF. CDR3 DNA: TGCGCCAGCAGTGCGGGCAATCAGCCCCAGCATTTT.

This chain links TRBV10-1 with TRBJ2-2; the D gene is possibly TRBD1 (5 bases). Germline-derived CDR1 and CDR2 are WNHNN and SYGVQD (reference sequence). V was shortened by 4 bases and J by 0 bases, with 9 bases between the two germline ends. This CDR3 has 15 amino acids. CDR3 nucleotides: TGCGCCAGCAGTGGACAGATATCGAACACCGGGGAGCTGTTTTTT. It codes for CASSGQISNTGELFF.

J is TRBJ2-3 and V is TRBV20-1; 10 bases are a match to TRBD2. This CDR3 has 17 residues. The J segment lost 0 bases and the V segment lost 3 bases, leaving 9 bases of the junction unmatched. CDR1 is DFQATT, CDR2 SNEGSKA, per germline (reference sequence). CDR3 coding DNA: TGCAGTGCTAGTTTGGCTAGCGGGGGCACTAGCACAGATACGCAGTATTTT. This translates into CSASLASGGTSTDTQYF.

This sequence joins TRBV30 and TRBJ1-4; D is ambiguous. Germline V CDR1 and CDR2: GTSNPN, SVGIG (reference sequence). V lost 1 base, J lost 17 bases, and 20 bases lay in between. The CDR3 consists of 13 residues. In nucleotides, the CDR3 is TGTGCCTGGAGTGCACCTCCCACGGGAAAACGTTTTTTT. This gives the protein CAWSAPPTGKRFF.

The chain carries TRBV14 and TRBJ2-3, with TRBD2 matching 8 bases. CDR1 and CDR2 from the germline V gene are SGHDN and FVKESK. V lost 0 bases, J lost 2 bases, and 10 bases stayed unmatched. This CDR3 contains 18 residues. The DNA for the CDR3 is TGTGCCAGCAGCCAAGATATGAGCGGGAGCACATCCACAGATACGCAGTATTTT. Translated: CASSQDMSGSTSTDTQYF. Supplemented by reference TRBV14 and TRBJ2-3, the full variable domain reads EAGVTQFPSHSVIEKGQTVTLRCDPISGHDNLYWYRRVMGKEIKFLLHFVKESKQDESGMPNNRFLAERTGGTYSTLKVQPAELEDSGVYFCASSQDMSGSTSTDTQYFGPGTRLTVL.

V is TRBV9 and J is TRBJ1-2, with D maybe TRBD1 (6 bases). Germline CDR1 SGDLS, CDR2 YYNGEE. The ends were cut back, 4 bases at V and 0 bases at J, with 10 bases in the middle. CDR3 length: 14 residues. CDR3 amino acids: CASSTRQANYGYTF. CDR3 in DNA: TGTGCCAGCAGCACCAGACAGGCTAACTATGGCTACACCTTC.

Note on this clone: Within the sample, other DNA sequences also encode this same CDR3. V is TRBV11-2 and J is TRBJ2-7; D unresolved. V dropped 5 bases and J dropped 3 bases, with 5 bases sitting between them. CDR3 length: 11 amino acids. Per germline, CDR1 SGHAT and CDR2 FQNNGV. CDR3 loop: CASSRDYEQYF. The DNA for the CDR3 is TGTGCCAGCAGCCGCGACTACGAGCAGTACTTC.

The CDR3 DNA reads as TGCAGCGTTGGGCCAAATAGCAATCAGCCCCAGCATTTT. Its translation is CSVGPNSNQPQHF. V is TRBV29-1 and J is TRBJ1-5; D is undetermined. The CDR3 is made up of 13 amino acids. The germline V and J ends were trimmed by 4 bases and 0 bases, with 7 bases remaining between them. Germline V gene data show CDR1 as SQVTM and CDR2 as ANQGSEA.

V usage is TRBV20-1 and J usage is TRBJ1-5, with D possibly TRBD1 on 6 matching bases. CDR1 and CDR2 from the germline V gene are DFQATT and SNEGSKA (reference sequence). Between the trimmed V and J ends, which lost 3 bases and 12 bases, there was a span of 12 bases. The CDR3 covers 11 residues. This CDR3 reads CSASQGPYQHF. The CDR3 coding sequence is TGCAGTGCTAGTCAGGGGCCCTACCAGCATTTT.

The rearrangement uses TRBV4-1 and TRBJ2-7; 7 bases match TRBD1. This CDR3 is 14 amino acids long. V dropped 5 bases and J dropped 1; count of bases not matched to a gene: 5. CDR1 is MGHRA, CDR2 YSYEKL, per germline. CDR3 residues: CASSSGTASYEQYF. The CDR3 coding sequence is TGCGCCAGCAGCTCCGGGACAGCGTCCTACGAGCAGTACTTC.

The genes are TRBV7-2 and TRBJ2-2; maybe TRBD1 (5 bases). The CDR3 consists of 15 residues. Germline V gene lookup returns CDR1 SGHTA and CDR2 FQGNSA. Trimming left V 2 bases short and J 2 bases short, with 9 bases between. The CDR3 sequence is CASSLTGHNTGELFF. The CDR3 coding sequence is TGTGCCAGCAGCTTAACAGGACATAACACCGGGGAGCTGTTTTTT.

The gene calls are TRBV2 and TRBJ2-5; 13 bases are a match to TRBD2. Germline lookup yields CDR1 SNHLY and CDR2 FYNNEI. The V and J ends lost 5 bases and 5 bases, in that order; junction bases with no gene match: 5. This CDR3 spans 15 amino acids. The DNA of the CDR3 is TGTGCCAGCAGTAGACTAGCGGGAGGTGGGGAGACCCAGTACTTC. It encodes CASSRLAGGGETQYF.

This clone has a single count. The chain links TRBV4-1 to TRBJ2-3; no firm D call. The CDR3 is 15 residues long. CDR1 is MGHRA, CDR2 YSYEKL, per germline. With 1 base removed from V and 2 bases from J, the gap between germline ends came to 10 bases. CDR3 nucleotides: TGCGCCAGCAGCCAAGTATCTCGCGACACAGATACGCAGTATTTT. It yields the protein CASSQVSRDTDTQYF.

The chain recombines TRBV28 with TRBJ2-7, with 11 bases lining up with TRBD2. Trimming cost V 2 bases and J 3 bases; bases outside gene matches: 9. The CDR3 length is 17 residues. Germline V gives CDR1 MDHEN, CDR2 SYDVKM. The DNA for the CDR3 is TGTGCCAGCAGTTTAAGAGGGTCGGGACTAGCGGACTACGAGCAGTACTTC. As protein: CASSLRGSGLADYEQYF.

The chain links TRBV5-1 to TRBJ1-2; 7 positions agree with TRBD1. The CDR3 is made up of 16 amino acids. With V trimmed by 3 bases and J by 3 bases, 11 bases remained unmatched. The V gene's germline CDR1 is SGHRS and CDR2 YFSETQ. CDR3 residues: CASSSETGPRDYGYTF. The CDR3 nucleotides are TGCGCCAGCAGCTCGGAGACAGGGCCACGGGACTATGGCTACACCTTC.

The chain couples TRBV9 to TRBJ2-7; a weak D match, TRBD2 (6 bases). V lost 0 bases and J 1 base, leaving 11 bases between the germline ends. CDR3 length: 15 amino acids. Germline assignment: CDR1 SGDLS and CDR2 YYNGEE. CDR3 nucleotides: TGTGCCAGCAGCGTAGGTGGGGACTCATCCTACGAGCAGTACTTC. Protein sequence: CASSVGGDSSYEQYF.

This rearrangement joins TRBV27 to TRBJ2-2, with TRBD2 identical over 10 bases. This CDR3 comprises 15 residues. From germline, CDR1 is MNHEY and CDR2 SMNVEV (reference sequence). The trim removed 3 bases at V and 6 bases at J, leaving 4 bases unmatched. This chain's CDR3 is CASSFELAGAGELFF. The CDR3, as DNA: TGTGCCAGCAGTTTCGAGCTAGCGGGAGCCGGGGAGCTGTTTTTT.

The chain combines TRBV6-6 with TRBJ2-1, with TRBD1 identical over 7 bases. The germline CDR1 and CDR2 sequences are MNHNY and SVGAGI (reference sequence). This CDR3 is built from 17 residues. Losses at the gene ends were 5 bases for V and 0 bases for J; bases not matched to a gene: 10. Written as DNA, the CDR3 is TGTGCCAGCAGTCGTACAGGGGCAGTCCCCTCCTACAATGAGCAGTTCTTC. It specifies CASSRTGAVPSYNEQFF.

This chain joins TRBV3-1 (or the pseudogene TRBV3-2) and TRBJ1-2; no reliable D call. Germline assignment: CDR1 LGHDT and CDR2 YNNKEL (reference sequence). Trimming cost V 0 bases and J 2 bases, with 7 bases left between them. The CDR3 has 14 residues. The CDR3 DNA reads TGTGCCAGCAGCCAAGAAACTCTGAACTATGGCTACACCTTC. This codes for CASSQETLNYGYTF.

The J gene is TRBJ2-2, the V gene TRBV3-1 (or the pseudogene TRBV3-2), with 13 bases lining up with TRBD2. Germline CDR1 is LGHDT and CDR2 is YNNKEL (reference sequence). The length of the CDR3 is 16 residues. V gave up 5 bases and J gave up 6 bases; unmatched junction bases: 6. CDR3 bases: TGTGCCAGCAGCTTGGGACTAGCGGGACAGTCCGGGGAGCTGTTTTTT. This codes for CASSLGLAGQSGELFF.

This chain connects TRBV9 to TRBJ2-3; 8 positions match TRBD2. The length of the CDR3 is 14 residues. V trimming: 2 bases; J trimming: 4 bases; junction bases outside the gene matches: 3. Germline loops: CDR1 SGDLS, CDR2 YYNGEE. CDR3 coding DNA: TGTGCCAGCAGCGTTAGCGGGGCGGCAGATACGCAGTATTTT. Its translation is CASSVSGAADTQYF.